The clone carrying this TCR beta chain was seen at least ten times. From the RT-PCR reads, TCRdb called clonotypes with MiXCR, one entry per CDR3 protein. The sample shows about 190,000 distinct CDR3 sequences, 14% of them seen only once. V gave up 6 bases and J gave up 4 bases, with 9 bases separating them. The CDR3 totals 12 residues. This entry is derived from a study of response to subunit inactivated influenza vaccine. This receptor was obtained from a man in his fifties who received an inactivated influenza vaccine. Material: CD8+ T cells sorted from PBMCs, obtained more than 4 days after vaccination. This chain connects TRBV12-3 or TRBV12-4 to TRBJ2-5; D call uncertain. DNA of the CDR3: TGTGCCAGCAGCCGACCGGGAGAGACCCAGTACTTC. This sequence encodes CASSRPGETQYF.